In this sample, the clone carrying this T cell receptor beta chain turned up a few times. The antigen remains unidentified. PCR employed 60 Vbeta and 13 Jbeta primers. Only in-frame clones appear in the TCRdb table, and some are missing; sequencing was by immunoSEQ multiplex PCR. Of more than 85,000 clones listed, less than 9.5% were seen once; the top ten hold about 5%. These data originate in a study of cytomegalovirus exposure and HLA in healthy donors. Study summary: Falling in the Caucasian-associated ancestry cluster were about 82% of 350 to 400 genotyped donors.

Broader study findings: TCR beta chain V- and J-gene trimming was linked, in a later analysis, to a missense variant in DCLRE1C.

Trimming stripped 4 bases from V and 4 bases from J, with 14 bases between. The length of the CDR3 is 14 residues. The germline CDR1 and CDR2 sequences are SGHRS and YFSETQ. This chain joins TRBV5-1 and TRBJ1-1; possibly TRBD1 for D (5 bases). The receptor was isolated from a man in his fifties in good health and CMV-seropositive. Specimen: PBMCs. The CDR3 DNA follows: TGCGCCAGCAGCCCCCGGGACTCCTTCACTGAAGCTTTCTTT. This sequence encodes CASSPRDSFTEAFF.